This T cell receptor beta chain derives from a study of T cell repertoires in cytomegalovirus infection. TCRdb recomputed calls from the reads with MiXCR, one row per CDR3 protein. In the table there are hundreds of thousands of distinct CDR3 sequences, more than 20% of which are singletons. V was pared by 2 bases and J by 4 bases, with 11 bases of the junction left unmatched. Germline-derived CDR1 and CDR2 are SGHVS and FQNEAQ. CDR3 length equals 17 residues. This clonotype was detected ten times or more. V usage is TRBV7-8 and J usage is TRBJ1-3; 7 bases match TRBD1. The sequence was obtained from a human donor in good health (CMV status not recorded). Some clones in this sample may be carry-over from other donors' samples. The sequenced material came from CD8+ T cells from PBMCs. This CDR3 reads CASSLTTGTAPGNTIYF. In nucleotides, the CDR3 is TGTGCCAGCAGCTTAACAACCGGGACAGCCCCCGGAAACACCATATATTTT. Full variable domain (rest looked up from reference TRBV7-8 and TRBJ1-3): GAGVSQSPRYKVAKRGQDVALRCDPISGHVSLFWYQQALGQGPEFLTYFQNEAQLDKSGLPSDRFFAERPEGSVSTLKIQRTQQEDSAVYLCASSLTTGTAPGNTIYFGEGSWLTVV.